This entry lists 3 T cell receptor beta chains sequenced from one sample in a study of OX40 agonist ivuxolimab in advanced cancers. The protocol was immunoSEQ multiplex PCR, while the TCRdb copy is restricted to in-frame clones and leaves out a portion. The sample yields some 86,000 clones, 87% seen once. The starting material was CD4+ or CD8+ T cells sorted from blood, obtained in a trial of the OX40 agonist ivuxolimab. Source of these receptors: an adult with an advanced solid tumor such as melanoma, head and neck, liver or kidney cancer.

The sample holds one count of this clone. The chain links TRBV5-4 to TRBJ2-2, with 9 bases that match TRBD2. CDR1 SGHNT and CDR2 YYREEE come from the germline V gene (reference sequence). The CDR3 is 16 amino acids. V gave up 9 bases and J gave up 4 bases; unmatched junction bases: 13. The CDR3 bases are TGTGCCACTTCGCCCGGGCTAGCGGGGACCACCGGGGAGCTGTTTTTT. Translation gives CATSPGLAGTTGELFF.

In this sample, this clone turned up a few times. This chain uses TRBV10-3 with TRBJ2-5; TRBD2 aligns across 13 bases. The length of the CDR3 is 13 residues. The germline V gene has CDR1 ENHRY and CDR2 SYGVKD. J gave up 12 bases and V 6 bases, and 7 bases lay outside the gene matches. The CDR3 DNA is TGTGCCATCAGGGAACTAGCGGGAGGGGATGAGTACTTC. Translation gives CAIRELAGGDEYF.

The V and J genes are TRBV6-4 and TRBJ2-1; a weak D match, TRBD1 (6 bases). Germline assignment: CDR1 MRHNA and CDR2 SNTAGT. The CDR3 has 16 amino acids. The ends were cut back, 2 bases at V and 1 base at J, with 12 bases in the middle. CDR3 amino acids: CASSDAGTPSYNEQFF. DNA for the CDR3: TGTGCCAGCAGTGACGCCGGGACACCATCCTACAATGAGCAGTTCTTC.